Sequencing of this T cell receptor (beta chain) was carried out in a study of identical twins. Whole-study results and caveats: Out-of-frame alpha sequences common to twins exhibited an excess of low generation probability. The study found that models underestimated out-of-frame TCR alpha sharing in monozygotic twins.

This clonotype was observed at least ten times. Its specificity is not known. A read error is likely, as this CDR3 ends without the conserved phenylalanine or tryptophan. The DNA is left out, because the CDR3 cannot be placed on it with certainty; the CDR3 is given as TCRdb lists it. Healthy Caucasian donors formed the entire cohort. Per germline, CDR1 MNHNS and CDR2 SASEGT. The CDR3 has 11 residues if both end residues are counted. Addition of a universal primer site occurred through template switching, and cDNA carried unique molecular identifiers. TCRdb redid the calling of the 5' RACE reads with MiXCR, one entry per CDR3 protein. The table lists 140,000 to 150,000 distinct CDR3 sequences, roughly 3.5% of them singletons.

The clonotype originates from a man in his late teens or twenties in good health. The chain recombines TRBV6-1 with TRBJ2-4; the D call in the table, TRBD1, was not verified against the DNA. Sequenced material: memory T cells sorted from blood. The CDR3 reads CASSSRGPLNV.